This T cell receptor (beta chain) derives from a study of cytomegalovirus exposure and HLA in healthy donors. Findings and caveats of the study: Generally TCR sequences proved uncommon, though certain public TCRs appeared in numerous donors. In vitro experiments confirmed that three CMV-associated chains were specific for CMV antigens. A list of roughly 160 TCR beta chains associated with cytomegalovirus was given.

About this clone: Its antigen is unknown.

Sequencing used immunoSEQ multiplex PCR; TCRdb keeps in-frame clones, though not all of them. The data contain 100,000 to 150,000 clones, about nine tenths of them seen just once; the ten biggest clones take up 4% to 5.5%. Germline V gene sequence: CDR1 SGHKS, CDR2 YYEKEE (reference sequence). The CDR3 loop spans 16 amino acids. Trimming at V came to 5 bases and at J to 2 bases, leaving 8 bases not matched to a gene. Separation from the roughly 670-subject first cohort characterized the roughly 110-subject validation cohort, to which the donors belonged. This clonotype was obtained from a man aged 18 to 30 in good health and CMV-seropositive. The chain links TRBV5-5 to TRBJ2-5, with TRBD2 identical over 11 bases. The sample comprised PBMCs. The CDR3 DNA follows: TGTGCCAGCAGTCCGAGACTAGCGGGGCATCAAGAGACCCAGTACTTC. Amino acid sequence: CASSPRLAGHQETQYF.